What follows are 14 T cell receptor beta chains derived from one specimen sequenced in a study of CD8+ T cells in alopecia areata. In each case, RNA was isolated and then reverse transcribed into cDNA as the sequencing template. Measured with immunoSEQ multiplex PCR; TCRdb has only the in-frame clones, and not every one. The sample consists of 180,000 or so clones, less than 70% of them appearing once. Treatment denoted: oral pan-JAK inhibitor, 5-10 mg twice daily. Sequenced material: CD8+ T cells sorted from blood, taken at week 24, from a patient treated with tofacitinib. These receptors all stem from a human donor with alopecia areata.

This chain uses TRBV25-1 with TRBJ1-4; 9 bases match TRBD1. The CDR3 sequence is 14 residues long. V shed 2 bases and J 6 bases; nucleotides not matched to a gene: 1. The germline V gene has CDR1 MGHDK and CDR2 SYGVNS. CDR3 sequence (DNA): TGTGCCAGCAGTGAAGACAGGGGGGATGAAAAACTGTTTTTT. It codes for CASSEDRGDEKLFF.

Only one count was recorded for this clone. V is TRBV19 and J is TRBJ1-5; TRBD1 agrees at 8 bases. CDR1 LNHDA and CDR2 SQIVND come from the germline V gene (reference sequence). CDR3 length equals 16 residues. Losses at the gene ends were 1 base for V and 2 bases for J; bases not matched to a gene: 4. The CDR3: CASSIVPGGGNQPQHF. CDR3 DNA sequence: TGTGCCAGTAGTATAGTCCCAGGGGGCGGCAATCAGCCCCAGCATTTT.

V and J are TRBV12-5 and TRBJ1-5, with D perhaps TRBD1 (6 bases). V was trimmed by 3 bases and J by 7 bases, leaving 19 bases between them. The germline V gene has CDR1 LGHNT and CDR2 FRNRAP. The CDR3 is 16 amino acids. CDR3 loop: CASGLPGTLGGQPQHF. Here the CDR3 DNA reads TGTGCTAGTGGTTTACCCGGGACACTCGGGGGGCAGCCCCAGCATTTT.

The V call is TRBV5-1, the J call TRBJ2-5; D assignment may be TRBD1 or TRBD2 (5 bases each). Germline CDR1 SGHRS, CDR2 YFSETQ. V lost 0 bases to trimming and J lost 5 bases, with 14 bases between them. The CDR3 contains 15 residues. The DNA of the CDR3 is TGCGCCAGCAGCTTGGCTCAGGGAGTACGGGAGACCCAGTACTTC. Translated: CASSLAQGVRETQYF.

The V and J genes are TRBV7-9 and TRBJ2-5, with a weak D call TRBD2 (5 bases). Germline CDR1 reads SEHNR; CDR2 reads FQNEAQ (reference sequence). The CDR3 consists of 12 residues. V was trimmed by 11 bases and J by 3 bases, leaving 13 bases between them. CDR3 in amino acids: CAGRMGEETQYF. In nucleotides, the CDR3 is TGTGCCGGTAGAATGGGAGAAGAGACCCAGTACTTC.

This clone was seen a single time. The rearrangement uses TRBV27 and TRBJ2-2; 8 bases are a match to TRBD1. The CDR3 spans 15 residues. Germline V gene data show CDR1 as MNHEY and CDR2 as SMNVEV (reference sequence). V trimming: 1 base; J trimming: 3 bases; junction bases outside the gene matches: 1. The CDR3 protein is CASSLLTGDTGELFF. CDR3 DNA: TGTGCCAGCAGTTTATTGACAGGGGACACCGGGGAGCTGTTTTTT.

This rearrangement joins TRBV28 to TRBJ2-1; 7 bases are shared with TRBD2. The V gene's germline CDR1 is MDHEN and CDR2 SYDVKM. The CDR3 has 15 residues. V shed 7 bases and J 6 bases; nucleotides not matched to a gene: 12. This chain's CDR3 is CASTITGTIGNEQFF. In DNA, the CDR3 is TGTGCCAGCACCATTACCGGGACTATTGGCAATGAGCAGTTCTTC.

In this sample, this clone turned up once. The rearrangement uses TRBV27 and TRBJ2-5, with 10 bases lining up with TRBD1. The CDR3 is 15 amino acids. The germline V gene encodes CDR1 MNHEY and CDR2 SMNVEV (reference sequence). V was clipped by 4 bases and J by 5 bases; unmatched bases: 7. The CDR3 is CASSSRDRGEETQYF. CDR3 nucleotides: TGTGCCAGCAGTTCCCGGGACAGGGGCGAGGAGACCCAGTACTTC.

In this sample, this clone turned up a few times. This chain uses TRBV28 with TRBJ1-2, with TRBD1 matching 7 bases. V lost 5 bases, J lost 3 bases, and 12 bases stayed unmatched. In germline, CDR1 is MDHEN, CDR2 SYDVKM. The CDR3 consists of 16 residues. The CDR3 is CASSPPSTGDDYGYTF. Here the CDR3 DNA reads TGTGCCAGCAGTCCCCCCAGCACAGGGGACGACTATGGCTACACCTTC.

CDR3: CASRPDLSRTGEQYF. CDR3 nucleotides: TGTGCCAGCAGGCCCGACCTTTCTAGGACGGGCGAGCAGTACTTC. The J gene is TRBJ2-7, the V gene TRBV6-6; no clear D gene. The ends were cut back, 6 bases at V and 6 bases at J, with 21 bases in the middle. CDR1 and CDR2 (germline): MNHNY, SVGAGI (reference sequence). CDR3 length: 15 residues.

The J gene is TRBJ2-1, the V gene TRBV11-2; 7 bases are shared with TRBD2. CDR3 length: 16 amino acids. J was trimmed by 4 bases and V by 5 bases; bases with no gene match: 11. Germline V gives CDR1 SGHAT, CDR2 FQNNGV. CDR3 bases: TGTGCCAGCAGCCCCCGGGGAGCGGGGTCTTACAATGAGCAGTTCTTC. Protein sequence: CASSPRGAGSYNEQFF. Looking up the rest from reference TRBV11-2 and TRBJ2-1 gives the full variable domain: EAGVAQSPRYKIIEKRQSVAFWCNPISGHATLYWYQQILGQGPKLLIQFQNNGVVDDSQLPKDRFSAERLKGVDSTLKIQPAKLEDSAVYLCASSPRGAGSYNEQFFGPGTRLTVL.

J is TRBJ1-2 and V is TRBV15, with D possibly matching TRBD1 (6 bases). CDR1 is LNHNV, CDR2 YYDKDF, per germline (reference sequence). This CDR3 comprises 15 residues. V gave up 0 bases and J gave up 2 bases, with 10 bases separating them. CDR3 region: CATSRDRGANYGYTF. The CDR3 DNA is TGTGCCACCAGCAGAGACCGGGGGGCCAACTATGGCTACACCTTC.

The chain carries TRBV10-1 and TRBJ2-7; perhaps D is TRBD1 or TRBD2 (5 bases each). Trimming shortened V by 3 bases and J by 5 bases, and 14 bases separated the two germline ends. The germline V gene has CDR1 WNHNN and CDR2 SYGVQD (reference sequence). This CDR3 region has 14 residues. Here the CDR3 DNA reads TGCGCCAGCAGTGACTCGGGGACGGTGAACGAGCAGTACTTC. Its translation: CASSDSGTVNEQYF.

The chain has TRBV7-9 and TRBJ2-5, with TRBD1 matching 7 bases. The CDR3 loop spans 14 amino acids. V lost 2 bases, J lost 2 bases, and 2 bases stayed unmatched. CDR1 and CDR2 (germline): SEHNR, FQNEAQ (reference sequence). CDR3 in DNA: TGTGCCAGCAGCTTATCGGGACAGCAAGAGACCCAGTACTTC. Amino acids: CASSLSGQQETQYF. Full variable domain (missing parts from reference TRBV7-9 and TRBJ2-5): DTGVSQNPRHKITKRGQNVTFRCDPISEHNRLYWYRQTLGQGPEFLTYFQNEAQLEKSRLLSDRFSAERPKGSFSTLEIQRTEQGDSAMYLCASSLSGQQETQYFGPGTRLLVL.